This entry features one T cell receptor (beta chain) sequence. Antigen unknown. The sample comes from a study of cytomegalovirus exposure and HLA in healthy donors. Study-level background: The use of the same platform for the roughly 120 validation repertoires and the roughly 680 first-cohort repertoires was reported by a later analysis. Study findings and constraints: The tendency of first-cohort TCR clusters to co-occur in the 130 or so validation repertoires was identified by a subsequent analysis. Researchers reported that a few CMV-associated chains were confirmed in vitro as CMV antigen-specific.

The data were produced by immunoSEQ multiplex PCR, yet TCRdb's version contains in-frame clones alone and is incomplete. The table lists hundreds of thousands of clones, 80% to 90% of them singletons. The study drew the donors from its roughly 130-subject validation cohort, separate from the 666-subject first cohort. Germline CDR1 SGHRS, CDR2 YFSETQ. This CDR3 region has 18 residues. Trimming shortened V by 3 bases and J by 0 bases, and 20 bases separated the two germline ends. The specimen was PBMCs. V gene TRBV5-1 combines with J gene TRBJ2-3, with TRBD1 as a possible D gene (8 bases). The clonotype originates from a woman under 30 in good health and CMV-seronegative. CDR3 sequence reads: CASSYKRRGTGSTDTQYF. CDR3 DNA: TGCGCCAGCAGCTATAAGAGGCGGGGGACAGGTAGCACAGATACGCAGTATTTT.